The 21 T cell receptor beta chains below were found in one sample sequenced in a study of T cell changes during pregnancy in multiple sclerosis. The protocol was immunoSEQ multiplex PCR, while the TCRdb copy is restricted to in-frame clones and leaves out a portion. Of tens of thousands of clones listed, around 90% are singletons. Specimen: CD4+ T cells from peripheral blood mononuclear cells, collected in the first trimester of pregnancy. These receptors were taken from a female donor in good health, enrolled as a control in a pregnancy study.

This chain connects TRBV7-9 to TRBJ2-2; D is perhaps TRBD2 (5 bases). The length of the CDR3 is 14 residues. Germline CDR1 reads SEHNR; CDR2 reads FQNEAQ (reference sequence). Trimming removed 1 base from V and 4 bases from J, with 7 bases in between. In DNA form, the CDR3 reads TGTGCCAGCAGCTTAGGAGGGTTCACCGGGGAGCTGTTTTTT. This codes for CASSLGGFTGELFF.

As regards this clone: Distinct nucleotide sequences in the sample also encode this CDR3. The chain links TRBV7-2 to TRBJ2-7, with a tentative D call TRBD2 (7 bases). The CDR3 is 15 residues long. Germline loops: CDR1 SGHTA, CDR2 FQGNSA. Between the trimmed V and J ends, which lost 5 bases and 3 bases, there was a span of 17 bases. The CDR3 protein is CASSLGDGGLYEQYF. CDR3 DNA sequence: TGTGCCAGCAGCCTGGGGGACGGGGGGCTCTACGAGCAGTACTTC.

The rearrangement links TRBV5-1 to TRBJ1-1; TRBD1 is a possible D gene (5 bases). V lost 4 bases, J lost 1 base, and 17 bases lay in between. The CDR3 length is 16 residues. Germline CDR1 SGHRS, CDR2 YFSETQ. The CDR3 DNA is TGCGCCAGCAGCCCGCAGGTAGGCAGGGCGAACACTGAAGCTTTCTTT. It encodes CASSPQVGRANTEAFF.

This rearrangement joins TRBV18 to TRBJ1-1, with 12 bases aligning to TRBD1. The V segment lost 5 bases and the J segment 4 bases; nucleotides outside the gene matches: 8. In germline, CDR1 is KGHSH, CDR2 LQKENI. The CDR3 has 16 amino acids. The CDR3 DNA sequence: TGTGCCAGCTCATTGGGGACAGGGGGCTTGAGCACTGAAGCTTTCTTT. Its translation is CASSLGTGGLSTEAFF.

This chain links TRBV11-3 with TRBJ2-7; TRBD2 might be the D (6 bases). V was clipped by 0 bases and J by 4 bases, with 10 bases between them. The CDR3 contains 14 residues. Germline-derived CDR1 and CDR2 are SGHNT and YENEEA. The CDR3, as DNA: TGTGCCAGCAGCTTAGAGGCGGGAATGTACGAGCAGTACTTC. Protein sequence: CASSLEAGMYEQYF. Filled out from reference TRBV11-3 and TRBJ2-7, the complete variable domain reads EAGVVQSPRYKIIEKKQPVAFWCNPISGHNTLYWYLQNLGQGPELLIRYENEEAVDDSQLPKDRFSAERLKGVDSTLKIQPAELGDSAVYLCASSLEAGMYEQYFGPGTRLTVT.

By share, this clone ranks as medium-sized. An end of the junction does not agree with germline; a read error may underlie this. The rearrangement links TRBV19 to TRBJ1-2; no definite D call. CDR1 is LNHDA and CDR2 is SQIVND in the germline V gene (reference sequence). There are 8 residues in the CDR3. The CDR3 region has the DNA TGTGCCAGTACGGGATTTCACTTC. It specifies CASTGFHF. Complete variable domain (other parts from reference TRBV19 and TRBJ1-2): DGGITQSPKYLFRKEGQNVTLSCEQNLNHDAMYWYRQDPGQGLRLIYYSQIVNDFQKGDIAEGYSVSREKKESFPLTVTSAQKNPTAFYLCASTGFHFGSGTRLTVV.

The V gene is TRBV11-3, the J gene TRBJ2-3, with D perhaps matching TRBD2 (6 bases). CDR3 size: 18 residues. V lost 5 bases to trimming and J lost 1 base, with 22 bases between them. CDR1 and CDR2 (germline): SGHNT, YENEEA. The CDR3 DNA reads as TGTGCCAGCAGCCCCTGGGACTTTGCCGGTACCGGCACAGATACGCAGTATTTT. This encodes CASSPWDFAGTGTDTQYF.

This clone showed up just a few times. The rearrangement joins TRBV23-1 to TRBJ2-7; 8 bases fit TRBD1. TRBV23-1 counts as an open reading frame of uncertain function. The CDR3 has 14 amino acids. Unmatched junction bases numbered 9, after V lost 7 bases and J lost 4 bases. The CDR3 coding sequence is TGCGCCAGCACGCAGGGGGCTAGCCCGTACGAGCAGTACTTC. Residues: CASTQGASPYEQYF.

The chain has TRBV9 and TRBJ2-5; 12 bases are shared with TRBD2. The CDR3 extends over 15 amino acids. From germline, CDR1 is SGDLS and CDR2 YYNGEE. With V trimmed by 0 bases and J by 5 bases, 2 bases remained unmatched. CDR3 sequence (DNA): TGTGCCAGCAGCGTAGCTAGCGGGGGGGCCGAGACCCAGTACTTC. Residues: CASSVASGGAETQYF.

In its sample, this clone was seen a few times. The chain links TRBV7-2 to TRBJ1-1; tentatively, D is TRBD1 (5 bases). CDR1 and CDR2 from the germline V gene are SGHTA and FQGNSA. The CDR3 loop spans 15 amino acids. Trimming shortened V by 7 bases and J by 0 bases, and 15 bases separated the two germline ends. The CDR3 DNA reads TGTGCCAGCACTATCGGCGGGGGGATGAACACTGAAGCTTTCTTT. Translation: CASTIGGGMNTEAFF.

The V gene is TRBV10-3, the J gene TRBJ2-6; TRBD1 is a possible D gene (5 bases). This CDR3 contains 15 residues. CDR1 is ENHRY, CDR2 SYGVKD, per germline. Trimming removed 10 bases from V and 1 base from J, with 14 bases in between. CDR3 DNA: TGTGCCACCCAGAGCCCAGGGTCTGGGGCCAACGTCCTGACTTTC. Protein sequence: CATQSPGSGANVLTF.

Written as DNA, the CDR3 is TGCGCCAGCAGCCGGGACAGTTACGAGCAGTACTTC. Residues: CASSRDSYEQYF. V is TRBV4-1 and J is TRBJ2-7, with 7 bases identical to TRBD1. The CDR3 loop spans 12 amino acids. From germline, CDR1 is MGHRA and CDR2 YSYEKL. Trimming removed 4 bases from V and 4 bases from J; junction bases left unmatched: 1.

V is TRBV19 and J is TRBJ2-6, with 8 bases identical to TRBD2. The CDR3 is 18 residues long. Germline-derived CDR1 and CDR2 are LNHDA and SQIVND (reference sequence). Trimming removed 5 bases from V and 0 bases from J; junction bases left unmatched: 9. CDR3 DNA: TGTGCCAGTAGTCCGATAGCGGGACTTACCTCTGGGGCCAACGTCCTGACTTTC. It specifies CASSPIAGLTSGANVLTF.

This sequence joins TRBV6-5 and TRBJ1-3; 7 bases are a match to TRBD1. The germline CDR1 and CDR2 sequences are MNHEY and SVGAGI. The CDR3 runs to 14 residues. V dropped 6 bases and J dropped 8; count of bases not matched to a gene: 10. In DNA form, the CDR3 reads TGTGCCAGCAGGGGGACAGTGTCTGTGGACACCATATATTTT. Amino acids: CASRGTVSVDTIYF.

This chain uses TRBV18 with TRBJ2-7; TRBD1 aligns across 7 bases. There are 17 residues in the CDR3. V was clipped by 3 bases and J by 0 bases; unmatched bases: 11. The germline gives CDR1 KGHSH, CDR2 LQKENI. DNA of the CDR3: TGTGCCAGCTCACCGAAACCGCCGGGACAGAGCTCCTACGAGCAGTACTTC. This sequence encodes CASSPKPPGQSSYEQYF.

The chain joins TRBV19 to TRBJ1-6, with TRBD1 matching 12 bases. CDR3 length: 17 residues. Germline assignment: CDR1 LNHDA and CDR2 SQIVND (reference sequence). The V segment lost 2 bases and the J segment 4 bases; nucleotides outside the gene matches: 3. The CDR3 DNA reads TGTGCCAGTAGTATAACGGGACAGGGGGCTTATAATTCACCCCTCCACTTT. This encodes CASSITGQGAYNSPLHF.

The rearrangement links TRBV7-2 to TRBJ2-1; D not certain. CDR3 size: 14 residues. Germline V lookup: CDR1 SGHTA, CDR2 FQGNSA. Between the trimmed V and J ends, which lost 11 bases and 7 bases, there was a span of 21 bases. This CDR3 reads CASRLDEIRNEQFF. The CDR3 DNA reads TGTGCCTCAAGACTGGATGAGATAAGAAATGAGCAGTTCTTC.

This chain uses TRBV2 with TRBJ2-1, with 7 bases aligning to TRBD1. Per germline, CDR1 SNHLY and CDR2 FYNNEI. V shed 5 bases, J shed 5 bases, and the junction held 9 bases outside the gene matches. The CDR3 is made up of 15 amino acids. This chain's CDR3 is CASSKDRVPNNEQFF. In DNA form, the CDR3 reads TGTGCCAGCAGTAAAGACAGGGTCCCCAACAATGAGCAGTTCTTC.

The V gene is TRBV6-5, the J gene TRBJ2-2; TRBD1 is a possible D gene (5 bases). Trimming took off 2 bases at V and 4 bases at J, with 14 bases between the two ends. This CDR3 spans 16 amino acids. The germline gives CDR1 MNHEY, CDR2 SVGAGI. Here the CDR3 DNA reads TGTGCCAGCAGTTACGATATGACAGTGGGCACCGGGGAGCTGTTTTTT. Protein sequence: CASSYDMTVGTGELFF.

The chain's CDR3 is CASSVGTGPGELFF. CDR3 coding DNA: TGTGCCAGCAGCGTAGGGACAGGGCCCGGGGAGCTGTTTTTT. The rearrangement uses TRBV9 and TRBJ2-2, with 8 bases matching TRBD1. The junction had 1 base not matched to a gene; V was cut back by 0 bases and J by 6 bases. Looked up from germline, CDR1 is SGDLS and CDR2 is YYNGEE. The length of the CDR3 is 14 residues. The full variable domain, rest sourced from reference TRBV9 and TRBJ2-2, is DSGVTQTPKHLITATGQRVTLRCSPRSGDLSVYWYQQSLDQGLQFLIQYYNGEERAKGNILERFSAQQFPDLHSELNLSSLELGDSALYFCASSVGTGPGELFFGEGSRLTVL.

V and J are TRBV5-1 and TRBJ1-6; D call uncertain. V dropped 0 bases and J dropped 0 bases, with 7 bases sitting between them. The length of the CDR3 is 16 residues. Germline V gene sequence: CDR1 SGHRS, CDR2 YFSETQ. CDR3 sequence: CASSLEGASYNSPLHF. Here the CDR3 DNA reads TGCGCCAGCAGCTTGGAGGGAGCCTCCTATAATTCACCCCTCCACTTT.